Listed below are T cell receptor beta chains from one sample, sequenced in a study of a mutant IDH1 vaccine in newly diagnosed glioma. TCRdb keeps only in-frame clones here, not all; method: immunoSEQ multiplex PCR. Seen here are 70,000 to 95,000 clones, 85% observed once, and the top ten hold approximately 0.8%. These receptors have no known antigen. The sample consisted of PBMCs, taken from a glioma patient whose treatment included an IDH1 peptide vaccine. These receptors all come from a woman in her forties or fifties with glioma. The CDR3 runs from the conserved cysteine through the conserved F or W. The D gene is left open where the match is weak. Size is omitted from some rows. Given values are once, few, many or a class for expanded clones.

j_gene,v_gene,abundance,d_gene,CDR3aa,CDR3nt
TRBJ2-7,TRBV18,.,.,CASSPRDTSYEQYF,TGTGCCAGCTCACCCCGGGACACGTCCTACGAGCAGTACTTC
TRBJ2-7,TRBV28,.,TRBD1,CASSSGQGYEQYF,TGTGCCAGCAGTTCGGGACAGGGATACGAGCAGTACTTC
TRBJ2-1,TRBV27,.,.,CASSSAGTLYNEQFF,TGTGCCAGCAGTTCTGCAGGGACCCTCTACAATGAGCAGTTCTTC
TRBJ2-7,TRBV11-2,.,.,CASSFITGPRSSEQYF,TGTGCCAGCAGCTTTATAACGGGCCCCAGGTCCTCCGAGCAGTACTTC
TRBJ2-2,TRBV10-3,.,.,CAISEGNTGELFF,TGTGCCATCAGTGAAGGGAATACCGGGGAGCTGTTTTTT
TRBJ2-5,TRBV7-7,once,.,CASSPRTEETQYF,TGTGCTAGCAGCCCTCGGACAGAGGAGACCCAGTACTTC
TRBJ1-2,TRBV7-9,once,TRBD1,CASSLGQGASNGYTF,TGTGCCAGCAGCTTAGGCCAGGGGGCATCTAATGGCTACACCTTC
TRBJ2-2,TRBV10-3,once,.,CAISDKGRLTGELFF,TGTGCCATCAGTGATAAGGGTAGACTTACCGGGGAGCTGTTTTTT
TRBJ2-7,TRBV6-5,.,TRBD1,CASGPQRDSSYEQYF,TGTGCCAGCGGGCCACAGAGGGACAGCTCCTACGAGCAGTACTTC
TRBJ2-1,TRBV18,.,TRBD2,CASCPSTSGNYNEQFF,TGTGCCAGCTGCCCCTCGACTAGCGGGAACTACAATGAGCAGTTCTTC
TRBJ2-2,TRBV13,.,.,CASSLEDREDTGELFF,TGTGCCAGCAGCTTAGAAGACAGGGAGGACACCGGGGAGCTGTTTTTT
TRBJ1-2,TRBV13,once,TRBD1,CASSLWTGANYGYTF,TGTGCCAGCAGCTTATGGACAGGGGCCAACTATGGCTACACCTTC
TRBJ2-2,TRBV9,.,TRBD2,CASSVRAGGLTGELFF,TGTGCCAGCAGCGTCAGAGCGGGAGGGCTTACCGGGGAGCTGTTTTTT
TRBJ1-1,TRBV6-5,.,.,CASSYGTGNTEAFF,TGTGCCAGCAGTTACGGAACAGGAAACACTGAAGCTTTCTTT
TRBJ2-7,TRBV14,once,.,CASSQDRYRRLDEQYF,TGTGCCAGCAGCCAAGATCGCTACAGGCGTTTGGACGAGCAGTACTTC
TRBJ1-5,TRBV2,.,.,CASSAPGTSRPQHF,TGTGCCAGCAGTGCCCCAGGGACCTCCCGGCCCCAGCATTTT
TRBJ2-1,TRBV2,.,TRBD2,CASRGTSSYNEQFF,TGTGCCAGCAGAGGGACTAGCTCCTACAATGAGCAGTTCTTC
TRBJ2-4,TRBV28,.,.,CASSGPKNIQYF,TGTGCCAGTTCCGGGCCTAAAAACATTCAGTACTTC
TRBJ2-2,TRBV7-3,.,.,CASSSGRGTTGELFF,TGTGCCAGCAGCTCCGGGCGGGGAACCACCGGGGAGCTGTTTTTT
TRBJ2-7,TRBV5-1,.,.,CASSLAQDLTEQYF,TGCGCCAGCAGCTTGGCCCAGGATCTCACCGAGCAGTACTTC
TRBJ2-2,TRBV5-1,.,.,CASSLSPEVNTGELFF,TGCGCCAGCAGCTTGTCCCCCGAAGTGAACACCGGGGAGCTGTTTTTT
TRBJ1-2,TRBV28,.,.,CASSLSDYGYTF,TGTGCCAGCAGTTTGAGCGACTATGGCTACACCTTC
TRBJ1-4,TRBV5-5,few,.,CASSLQGWGEKLFF,TGTGCCAGCAGCTTGCAGGGGTGGGGTGAAAAACTGTTTTTT
TRBJ1-6,TRBV6-4,few,.,CASSDSRTAPLHF,TGTGCCAGCAGTGACTCTCGGACAGCACCCCTCCACTTT
TRBJ1-2,TRBV6-5,once,.,CASSPPGRAGGYTF,TGTGCCAGCAGCCCCCCGGGGAGGGCGGGTGGCTACACCTTC
TRBJ2-7,TRBV2,.,.,CASTRELREQYF,TGTGCCAGCACCCGGGAACTGAGGGAGCAGTACTTC
TRBJ1-4,TRBV7-9,.,TRBD1,CASSPAGTGIGLEEKLFF,TGTGCCAGCAGCCCCGCCGGGACAGGGATCGGGCTGGAAGAAAAACTGTTTTTT
TRBJ2-3,TRBV10-3,.,TRBD1,CAITPGQRTDTQYF,TGTGCCATCACCCCGGGACAGCGCACAGATACGCAGTATTTT
TRBJ2-2,TRBV27,.,.,CASSFTGGAGELFF,TGTGCCAGCAGTTTCACAGGTGGGGCCGGGGAGCTGTTTTTT
TRBJ1-1,TRBV2,few,.,CASSRTGGRTEAFF,TGTGCCAGCAGCCGCACGGGGGGGAGGACTGAAGCTTTCTTT
TRBJ2-3,TRBV19,.,.,CASSMGHLDTQYF,TGTGCCAGTAGTATGGGCCACCTAGATACGCAGTATTTT
TRBJ1-5,TRBV7-3,once,.,CASSPKPDQPQHF,TGTGCCAGCAGCCCTAAACCTGACCAGCCCCAGCATTTT
TRBJ1-2,TRBV5-4,.,.,CASKKGGVYGYTF,TGTGCCAGCAAAAAGGGGGGGGTATATGGCTACACCTTC
TRBJ1-3,TRBV4-2,once,.,CASSQDIGAGPGNTIYF,TGTGCCAGCAGCCAAGATATCGGGGCGGGACCTGGAAACACCATATATTTT
TRBJ2-2,TRBV18,.,.,CASSPPSQGNTGELFF,TGTGCCAGCTCACCACCGTCTCAGGGAAACACCGGGGAGCTGTTTTTT
TRBJ1-1,TRBV11-2,.,.,CASMVTGGTEAFF,TGTGCCAGCATGGTCACAGGCGGCACTGAAGCTTTCTTT
TRBJ1-5,TRBV7-9,.,.,CASSRTENQPQHF,TGTGCCAGCAGCCGGACGGAAAATCAGCCCCAGCATTTT